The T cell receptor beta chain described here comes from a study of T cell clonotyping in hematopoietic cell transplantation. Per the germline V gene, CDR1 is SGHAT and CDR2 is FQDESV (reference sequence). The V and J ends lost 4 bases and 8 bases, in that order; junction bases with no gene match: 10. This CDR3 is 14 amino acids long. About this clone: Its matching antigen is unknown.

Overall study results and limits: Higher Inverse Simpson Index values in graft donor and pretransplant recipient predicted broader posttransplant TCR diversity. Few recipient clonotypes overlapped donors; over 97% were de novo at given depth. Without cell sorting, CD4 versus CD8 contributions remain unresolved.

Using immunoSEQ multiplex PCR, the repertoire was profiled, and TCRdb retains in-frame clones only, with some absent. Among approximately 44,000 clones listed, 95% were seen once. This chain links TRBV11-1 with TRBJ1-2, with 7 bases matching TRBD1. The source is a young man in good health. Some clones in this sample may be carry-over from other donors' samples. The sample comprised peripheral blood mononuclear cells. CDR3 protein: CASSSETGHEGYTF. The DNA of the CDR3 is TGTGCCAGCAGCTCAGAGACAGGGCATGAAGGCTACACCTTC.